One T cell receptor (beta chain) is described in this entry. This receptor's antigen is unknown. No base-level quality is on record; no much larger clone is a single base apart. The data were obtained in a study of sequential checkpoint blockade in melanoma (dated by TCRdb to between 2018 and 2020). Describing the broader study: Patients were assigned by 1:1 randomization to either first-line nivolumab followed by ipilimumab (arm A) or ipilimumab followed by nivolumab (arm B). Maintenance nivolumab came after both trial sequences. TCRbeta immunosequencing was performed on DNA from roughly 90 pretreatment melanoma tumor samples. Matched tumor biopsies were taken from some 22 patients before treatment and at week 13, after single-agent nivolumab (arm A) or ipilimumab (arm B). The same lesion was the source of 65% to 80% of the matched pre- and post-treatment tumor biopsy pairs. Points the paper makes about the study in general: Patients with increases in tumor T-cell fraction and clonality by week 13 were approximately 30 times more likely to achieve clinical benefit. Larger, independent patient cohorts are needed to validate the response-prediction model that combines TCR metrics and mutation burden. Tumor T-cell fraction and clonality were found to correlate with PD-L1 staining and CD8+ T-cell counts but not with mutational load. Within-arm analyses of tumor T-cell fraction were constrained by small sample sizes and reduced statistical power. Among patients in arm A, the nivolumab-first arm, pretreatment tumor TIL clonality was associated with response (P = .04).

Trimming takes 3 bases off V and 5 bases off J; junction bases not matched to a gene: 4. The germline V gene sets CDR1 to LGHNT and CDR2 to FRNRAP. Reading from cysteine to phenylalanine, the CDR3 counts 14 amino acids. Only the CDR3 region is kept as DNA, spanning 42 bases read in frame from base 1. The immunoSEQ Assay was used to immunosequence TCRbeta CDR3 regions from genomic DNA. Before high-throughput sequencing, genomic DNA was amplified using bias-controlled multiplex PCR. In the original analysis: To quantify the absolute abundance of each unique TCRbeta CDR3 region, the sequences were collapsed and filtered. Clonality was defined as 1 minus Pielou's evenness and was calculated using productive rearrangements only. Tumor T-cell fraction was computed by normalizing TCRbeta template counts to usable DNA, estimated from several housekeeping genes. A previously published method was used to identify clones with significantly greater frequencies in on-treatment samples than in baseline samples. TCRdb retrieved this table from immuneACCESS and kept in-frame rearrangements only. Not all clones are present; in checked studies, unresolved V genes account for under half, and no reason is known for the remainder. The DNA was the basis for D and trimming; V, J and clone size are from that table. Across this sample there are more than 4,000 clones, with about 34% seen only once. The ten largest make up 9.5% to 15% of the sample.

The intended sense of this specimen's treatment or condition label: randomized to nivolumab then ipilimumab (arm A) or the reverse (arm B). No trial patient had received prior DNA-damaging chemotherapy. The samples were obtained from melanoma patients enrolled in CheckMate 064, an open-label, randomized phase II trial testing sequential checkpoint blockade. Tumor TCR sequencing used genomic DNA from formalin-fixed paraffin-embedded (FFPE) tissue samples. The sequencing used tumor tissue (inferred from file names), collected from a patient given nivolumab and ipilimumab in sequence. The receptor was derived from a human donor with melanoma. Recombination connected TRBV12-5 to TRBJ2-3; TRBD2 lines up with 8 middle nucleotides. The CDR3 region: CASGLGTSLDTQYF. Read as DNA, the sequence is TGTGCTAGTGGTTTAGGGACTAGTCTAGATACGCAGTATTTT.